This T cell receptor beta chain was profiled in a study of blood T cell repertoires in COVID-19. Study-wide background: The origin of the acute and convalescent COVID-19 samples was the United States, Italy and Spain. PBMCs, B-cell-depleted T cells, or T cells were the source of the cDNA or gDNA that made up the material.

Germline V gives CDR1 SGHTA, CDR2 FQGNSA. This CDR3 has 15 residues. The junction had 7 bases not matched to a gene; V was cut back by 1 base and J by 6 bases. The authors' processing: Researchers report that nucleated cell counts were estimated from reference gene primer amplification. Assay: immunoSEQ multiplex PCR; the TCRdb copy retains only in-frame clones and omits some. V and J calls plus clone size are reproduced from that table; the DNA served to infer D and trimming. The table lists hundreds of thousands of clones, roughly 90% of them singletons. Sequenced input: peripheral blood. The chain employs TRBV7-2 and TRBJ2-5, with TRBD2 matching over 8 bases. The receptor comes from a man between 60 and 75 years old who had recovered from COVID-19. DNA of the CDR3: TGTGCCAGCAGCTTAGGCAGTTTAGCGGGGCAGACCCAGTACTTC. Residues: CASSLGSLAGQTQYF.